This entry concerns a single T cell receptor (beta chain). The antigen remains unidentified. This specimen comes from a study of blood T cells in healthy people across ages. Germline V gene lookup returns CDR1 SGHDT and CDR2 YYEEEE. The CDR3 covers 18 residues. The V gene end was trimmed by 0 bases and the J gene end by 4 bases; junction bases not matched to a gene: 10. A J-beta primer mix and a sample-barcoded 5' primer were used in a second PCR of roughly 6 to 11 cycles. TCRdb recomputed calls from the 5' RACE reads with MiXCR, one row per CDR3 protein. The sample contains 790,000 or so distinct CDR3 sequences, more than 55% of which appear only once. Study observations and caveats: Nothing was known about donor CMV status, and this possibly confounded expanded clonotype changes. Higher diversity, along with more naive CD4+ cells, distinguished long-lived donors from aged donors.

Sequencing used blood. This chain connects TRBV5-6 to TRBJ2-1, with 10 positions matching TRBD2. This sequence originates from a man in his forties in good health. In DNA, the CDR3 is TGTGCCAGCAGCTTGGGGCTGCGAAGCGGGAGGGGATACAATGAGCAGTTCTTC. Translating it yields CASSLGLRSGRGYNEQFF.